This T cell receptor beta chain was captured by sequencing in a study of OX40 agonist ivuxolimab in advanced cancers. Study summary: Ivuxolimab, an agonist antibody against OX40 (CD134), was given to patients. Each patient was given ivuxolimab into a vein every 2 weeks, at 0.01 to 10 mg/kg. Having had anti-PD-1, anti-PD-L1 or anti-CTLA-4 therapy before was allowed, and around 39% had some.

Assay: immunoSEQ multiplex PCR; the TCRdb copy retains only in-frame clones and omits some. The repertoire holds about 92,000 clones, with 70% to 85% as singletons. Germline V gene sequence: CDR1 SGHRS, CDR2 YFSETQ. This CDR3 comprises 13 residues. V was trimmed by 0 bases and J by 7 bases, leaving 7 bases between them. Autoimmune disease history or systemic immunosuppression excluded patients. This chain joins TRBV5-1 and TRBJ2-2; possible D gene TRBD2, 5 bases. Sequences were derived from CD4+ or CD8+ T cells sorted from blood, sampled in a trial of the OX40 agonist ivuxolimab. This TCR came from an adult with an advanced solid tumor such as melanoma, head and neck, liver or kidney cancer. Written as DNA, the CDR3 is TGCGCCAGCAGCTTGGATGGGAGCGGGGAGCTGTTTTTT. Amino acids: CASSLDGSGELFF.